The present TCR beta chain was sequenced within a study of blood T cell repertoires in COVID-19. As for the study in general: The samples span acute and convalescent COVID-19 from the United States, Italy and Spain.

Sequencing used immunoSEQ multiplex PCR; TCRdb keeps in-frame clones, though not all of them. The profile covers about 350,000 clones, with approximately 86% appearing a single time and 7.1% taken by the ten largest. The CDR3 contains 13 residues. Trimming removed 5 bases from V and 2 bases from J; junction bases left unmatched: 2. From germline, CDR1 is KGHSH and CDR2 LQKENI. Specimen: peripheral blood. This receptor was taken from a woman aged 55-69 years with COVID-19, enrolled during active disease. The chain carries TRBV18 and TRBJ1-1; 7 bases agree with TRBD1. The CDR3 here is CASSGTANTEAFF. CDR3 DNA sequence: TGTGCCAGCTCAGGGACAGCCAACACTGAAGCTTTCTTT.